These 15 T cell receptor beta chains were sequenced from one sample in a study of blood T cell repertoires in COVID-19. Clones were read by immunoSEQ multiplex PCR, and TCRdb kept only the in-frame ones, dropping some. The data show 96,000 or so clones, approximately 90% seen once. The sample consisted of peripheral blood. The receptors originated from a human donor with COVID-19, enrolled during active disease. The donor label of this sample is uncertain.

The chain couples TRBV6-6 to TRBJ2-5; no clear D. Trimming removed 2 bases at V and 3 bases at J, with 10 bases between. The CDR3 spans 14 residues. CDR1 is MNHNY, CDR2 SVGAGI, per germline (reference sequence). DNA of the CDR3: TGTGCCAGCAGTTACACAGTCAGAGAAGAGACCCAGTACTTC. Translation: CASSYTVREETQYF.

The V gene is TRBV19, the J gene TRBJ1-6, with unresolved D. Germline V gene data show CDR1 as LNHDA and CDR2 as SQIVND (reference sequence). The CDR3 is made up of 17 amino acids. Trimming cost V 6 bases and J 0 bases, with 15 bases left between them. The CDR3 is CASSPGGQSSYNSPLHF. The CDR3 DNA reads as TGTGCCAGTAGCCCGGGCGGGCAGAGCTCCTATAATTCACCCCTCCACTTT. The full variable domain, its missing parts supplied by reference TRBV19 and TRBJ1-6, is DGGITQSPKYLFRKEGQNVTLSCEQNLNHDAMYWYRQDPGQGLRLIYYSQIVNDFQKGDIAEGYSVSREKKESFPLTVTSAQKNPTAFYLCASSPGGQSSYNSPLHFGNGTRLTVT.

This clone occurred once. This sequence joins TRBV5-5 and TRBJ2-7; 8 positions match TRBD1. The CDR3 contains 15 residues. The ends lost 4 bases at V and 6 bases at J; junction bases unmatched: 12. Germline CDR1 reads SGHKS; CDR2 reads YYEKEE (reference sequence). The CDR3 here is CASSLRTGFQGEQYF. In nucleotides, the CDR3 is TGTGCCAGCAGCCTAAGGACAGGGTTTCAGGGCGAGCAGTACTTC.

This sequence joins TRBV6-4 and TRBJ1-2; 9 bases are a match to TRBD1. With V trimmed by 4 bases and J by 4 bases, 7 bases remained unmatched. The CDR3 sequence is 15 residues long. CDR1 and CDR2 from the germline V gene are MRHNA and SNTAGT. The CDR3 DNA is TGTGCCAGCAGTGCGGACAGGGGATCCCTCTATGGCTACACCTTC. Protein sequence: CASSADRGSLYGYTF.

The gene calls are TRBV5-6 and TRBJ1-1; 7 positions agree with TRBD1. The germline V gene encodes CDR1 SGHDT and CDR2 YYEEEE. The CDR3 is 14 residues long. The junction had 6 bases not matched to a gene; V was cut back by 4 bases and J by 3 bases. The CDR3: CASSPGRGDTEAFF. In nucleotides, the CDR3 is TGTGCCAGCAGCCCCGGCAGGGGGGACACTGAAGCTTTCTTT.

V gene TRBV9 combines with J gene TRBJ1-2; D may be TRBD1 (6 bases). The CDR3 loop spans 14 amino acids. Germline CDR1 reads SGDLS; CDR2 reads YYNGEE. V lost 3 bases and J lost 4, with 13 bases in between. CDR3 region: CASSGTGQPYGYTF. The CDR3 region has the DNA TGTGCCAGCAGCGGGACCGGACAGCCCTATGGCTACACCTTC. Full variable domain (remainder filled in from reference TRBV9 and TRBJ1-2): DSGVTQTPKHLITATGQRVTLRCSPRSGDLSVYWYQQSLDQGLQFLIQYYNGEERAKGNILERFSAQQFPDLHSELNLSSLELGDSALYFCASSGTGQPYGYTFGSGTRLTVV.

The V call is TRBV7-3, the J call TRBJ1-1; TRBD1 might be the D (5 bases). Germline CDR1 is SGHTA and CDR2 is FQGTGA. V lost 5 bases and J 5 bases, leaving 15 bases between the germline ends. CDR3 length: 14 amino acids. The CDR3 loop is CASSPRGAETEAFF. The CDR3 bases are TGTGCCAGCAGCCCCCGCGGGGCGGAAACTGAAGCTTTCTTT.

The chain combines TRBV19 with TRBJ1-5; the match to TRBD1 covers 7 bases. This CDR3 has 18 residues. The junction had 18 bases not matched to a gene; V was cut back by 5 bases and J by 5 bases. CDR1 and CDR2 (germline): LNHDA, SQIVND (reference sequence). The CDR3 here is CASSPSPRQGTGYQPQHF. The CDR3 DNA sequence: TGTGCCAGTAGTCCCTCTCCCCGACAGGGTACGGGTTATCAGCCCCAGCATTTT.

J is TRBJ2-3 and V is TRBV11-2, with a tentative D call TRBD2 (6 bases). V was trimmed by 3 bases and J by 0 bases, leaving 7 bases between them. The CDR3 spans 14 residues. Looked up from germline, CDR1 is SGHAT and CDR2 is FQNNGV. CDR3: CASSFGTSTDTQYF. The CDR3 DNA reads TGTGCCAGCAGCTTTGGGACTAGCACAGATACGCAGTATTTT.

The chain joins TRBV27 to TRBJ1-2; 10 nucleotides line up with TRBD1. Per the germline V gene, CDR1 is MNHEY and CDR2 is SMNVEV (reference sequence). CDR3 length: 14 amino acids. The trim removed 5 bases at V and 3 bases at J, leaving 3 bases unmatched. The CDR3 region is CASSRDRGYYGYTF. The CDR3 nucleotides read TGTGCCAGCAGTCGGGACAGGGGATACTATGGCTACACCTTC.

This sequence joins TRBV10-3 and TRBJ1-6; D might be TRBD1 (6 bases). The V gene's germline CDR1 is ENHRY and CDR2 SYGVKD. CDR3 length: 13 residues. With 10 bases removed from V and 10 bases from J, the gap between germline ends came to 17 bases. CDR3 sequence: CATRNRDGSPLHF. DNA for the CDR3: TGTGCCACCAGGAACAGGGACGGATCACCCCTCCACTTT.

The J gene is TRBJ1-1, the V gene TRBV11-3; 8 bases agree with TRBD1. The CDR3 is made up of 13 amino acids. V lost 5 bases and J lost 9; bases outside the gene matches: 8. The germline CDR1 and CDR2 sequences are SGHNT and YENEEA. The CDR3 DNA sequence: TGTGCCAGCAGCCTCGGGACAGGTGACAAAGCTTTCTTT. It yields the protein CASSLGTGDKAFF.

The chain links TRBV6-1 to TRBJ1-5; D gene unclear. The CDR3 runs to 17 residues. Trimming removed 2 bases from V and 0 bases from J, with 14 bases in between. From germline, CDR1 is MNHNS and CDR2 SASEGT. CDR3 region: CASSEKQADYSNQPQHF. CDR3 coding DNA: TGTGCCAGCAGTGAAAAGCAGGCCGATTATAGCAATCAGCCCCAGCATTTT.

V is TRBV3-1 (or the pseudogene TRBV3-2) and J is TRBJ2-7; D is unresolved. Germline V CDR1 and CDR2: LGHDT, YNNKEL (reference sequence). The CDR3 totals 11 residues. V was clipped by 1 base and J by 12 bases, with 10 bases between them. The CDR3 nucleotides are TGTGCCAGCAGCCAAGGCGGCCGAGGGTACTTC. Protein sequence: CASSQGGRGYF.

The J gene is TRBJ2-7, the V gene TRBV27; the match to TRBD2 covers 7 bases. Germline-derived CDR1 and CDR2 are MNHEY and SMNVEV (reference sequence). The CDR3 covers 14 residues. V trimming: 4 bases; J trimming: 4 bases; junction bases outside the gene matches: 7. CDR3 in DNA: TGTGCCAGCAGTTCGTCGGGACTACTTTACGAGCAGTACTTC. Its protein product is CASSSSGLLYEQYF.